This T cell receptor beta chain is from a study of graft-versus-host responses after intestinal transplantation. In this sample, this clone turned up a few times. Antigen: not known. The data were produced by immunoSEQ multiplex PCR, yet TCRdb's version contains in-frame clones alone and is incomplete. The sample has over 40,000 clones; approximately 95% are singletons. Study-wide findings and caveats: Ileal or blood samples showed some GvH clones first, and such clones were also found in recipient marrow.

The sequence was obtained from a human donor who was the organ donor for an intestinal transplant. This material consisted of unstimulated CD8+ T cells sorted from spleen or lymph node cells, taken before transplant.

The CDR3 bases are TGTGCCAGCAGCGGGAAACTAGCGGGGGAGGTTTTTGCCCACCAAGAGACCCAGTACTTC. Translation: CASSGKLAGEVFAHQETQYF. This sequence joins TRBV13 and TRBJ2-5; 11 nucleotides agree with TRBD2. This CDR3 comprises 20 residues. V trimming: 5 bases; J trimming: 0 bases; junction bases outside the gene matches: 17. CDR1 PRHDT and CDR2 FYEKMQ come from the germline V gene (reference sequence).